The 9 T cell receptor beta chains reported below all come from one sample, sequenced in a study of tumor and adjacent non-tumor tissue in lung cancer. RNA was extracted from bulk tissue without any cell sorting. A modified ARM-PCR protocol with three rounds of nested PCR amplified TCRbeta. TCRdb re-called the multiplex PCR reads with MiXCR, one entry per CDR3 protein. Of around 71,000 distinct CDR3 sequences in the sample, roughly 72% were seen once. Sample: lung tumor tissue. The receptors come from a middle-aged woman with non-small cell lung cancer.

This clonotype was counted many times. This chain joins TRBV5-5 and TRBJ2-1, with D maybe TRBD2 (5 bases). CDR1 SGHKS and CDR2 YYEKEE come from the germline V gene (reference sequence). This CDR3 comprises 14 residues. Trimming took 0 bases from V and 7 from J, leaving 11 bases between them. The CDR3 region is CASSLVLATNEQFF. The CDR3 DNA is TGTGCCAGCAGCTTGGTTCTAGCTACTAATGAGCAGTTCTTC.

The sample holds many counts of this clonotype. This chain uses TRBV7-9 with TRBJ1-4; D may be TRBD1 (6 bases). The V and J ends lost 6 bases and 5 bases respectively, with 16 bases between them. Germline V gene data show CDR1 as SEHNR and CDR2 as FQNEAQ (reference sequence). The CDR3 spans 15 residues. The CDR3 here is CASRNDRTPNEKLFF. CDR3 nucleotides: TGTGCCAGCAGAAATGACAGGACCCCCAATGAAAAACTGTTTTTT.

Worth noting for this clonotype: A read error is possible here, since a much larger clone lies one base away. This rearrangement joins TRBV20-1 to TRBJ2-5, with 10 bases fitting TRBD1. Germline lookup yields CDR1 DFQATT and CDR2 SNEGSKA (reference sequence). The CDR3 sequence is 13 residues long. J was trimmed by 5 bases and V by 7 bases; bases with no gene match: 7. The DNA of the CDR3 is TGCAGTGATCCGGGACAGGGGATGGAGACCCAGTACTTC. Amino acid sequence: CSDPGQGMETQYF.

For this clonotype: Relative to the germline gene, one junction end is altered; a read error may explain this. This chain links TRBV29-1 with TRBJ2-1; D is possibly TRBD2 (5 bases). This CDR3 has 11 residues. The germline CDR1 and CDR2 sequences are SQVTM and ANQGSEA. The CDR3: CSVRLINEQFF. For the CDR3, the DNA is TGTAGCGTCCGTCTTATCAATGAGCAGTTCTTC.

This clonotype was observed many times. The chain uses TRBV28 and TRBJ1-1; D is unclear. The CDR3 runs 15 residues. The germline V and J ends were trimmed by 8 bases and 4 bases, with 20 bases remaining between them. Germline V gives CDR1 MDHEN, CDR2 SYDVKM. CDR3 loop: CASGTVSVAGTEAFF. In nucleotides, the CDR3 is TGTGCCAGCGGAACTGTGTCGGTGGCTGGCACTGAAGCTTTCTTT.

To note about this clonotype: One end of the junction fails to match germline, which may point to a read error. V usage is TRBV4-2 and J usage is TRBJ2-1, with D maybe TRBD2 (5 bases). This CDR3 has 14 residues. Germline CDR1 is LGHNA and CDR2 is YNFKEQ. The chain's CDR3 is CASRGEGLYNEQLF. CDR3 nucleotides: TGTGCAAGCCGCGGTGAGGGCCTTTACAATGAGCAGTTGTTC.

This clonotype was detected only a few times. A read error is possible here, since a much larger clone lies one base away. This chain links TRBV28 with TRBJ1-1; perhaps TRBD1 as D (6 bases). Germline V gene data show CDR1 as MDHEN and CDR2 as SYDVKM. CDR3 size: 12 residues. CDR3 nucleotides: TGTCCCAGCATCACTCTCCAGGGGAGGGCTTTCTTT. This codes for CPSITLQGRAFF.

This clonotype was counted a single time. This chain links TRBV11-1 with TRBJ2-1; unclear D gene. The CDR3 is made up of 15 amino acids. The germline CDR1 and CDR2 sequences are SGHAT and FQDESV (reference sequence). V dropped 4 bases and J dropped 10 bases, with 20 bases sitting between them. CDR3 sequence reads: CASSSTTRLSNEQFF. CDR3 DNA sequence: TGTGCCAGCAGCTCTACGACCCGACTGAGCAACGAGCAGTTCTTC. Complete variable domain (other parts from reference TRBV11-1 and TRBJ2-1): EAEVAQSPRYKITEKSQAVAFWCDPISGHATLYWYRQILGQGPELLVQFQDESVVDDSQLPKDRFSAERLKGVDSTLKIQPAELGDSAMYLCASSSTTRLSNEQFFGPGTRLTVL.

This clonotype was picked up many times. This chain connects TRBV5-1 to TRBJ2-5, with TRBD1 as a possible D gene (6 bases). V dropped 2 bases and J dropped 0 bases, with 8 bases sitting between them. The CDR3 has 14 residues. Germline V gene lookup returns CDR1 SGHRS and CDR2 YFSETQ. CDR3 loop: CASSFNRDQETQYF. CDR3 nucleotides: TGCGCCAGCAGCTTTAACAGGGACCAAGAGACCCAGTACTTC.